This record covers a single T cell receptor (beta chain). Its specificity is not known. The source of the sample is a study of T cells expressing NK-cell markers. Findings and caveats of the study: HCMV specificity was not established for the expanded NKG2C+ T cell clones.

Germline CDR1 and CDR2: SGHRS and YFSETQ. The CDR3 loop spans 16 amino acids. TCRdb reprocessed the 5' RACE reads and keeps a single row for each CDR3 protein, giving no DNA. The sample's table shows about 550,000 distinct CDR3 sequences. The rearrangement joins TRBV5-1 to TRBJ2-3; with no DNA, the TCRdb D assignment of TRBD2 cannot be verified. This TCR came from a man between 18 and 35 years old in good health. Sequencing was performed on blood T cells: a sorted CD56 or NKG2C T cell subset, CD4+ or CD8+ T cells, or bulk PBMC T cells (not recorded which). CDR3 amino acids: CASSLEPGLEADTQYF. Using reference TRBV5-1 and TRBJ2-3 for the parts outside the CDR3, the full variable domain is KAGVTQTPRYLIKTRGQQVTLSCSPISGHRSVSWYQQTPGQGLQFLFEYFSETQRNKGNFPGRFSGRQFSNSRSEMNVSTLELGDSALYLCASSLEPGLEADTQYFGPGTRLTVL.